This T cell receptor beta chain was captured by sequencing in a study of T cell repertoires and Cas9 in healthy adults. Turning to the study itself: Multi-effector potency, cytotoxicity and lineage were assessed in SpCas9-reactive CD4 and CD8 T cells. Points from the study as a whole: Reportedly, SpCas9-reactive effector T cell proliferation and function were mitigated by SpCas9-reactive Tregs in vitro.

CDR3 length: 12 amino acids. Germline CDR1 and CDR2: SQVTM and ANQGSEA. With 4 bases removed from V and 7 bases from J, the gap between germline ends came to 14 bases. TCRdb's copy holds only in-frame clones and misses some; the assay was immunoSEQ multiplex PCR. The sample lists about 15,000 clones; roughly 90% were seen once. As regards this clone: Its antigen is not identified.

The chain employs TRBV29-1 and TRBJ2-7; D is perhaps TRBD2 (6 bases). The sample comprised Tregs (CD4+, CD25+, CD127-, CD137-, CD154-) from PBMCs; culture status not recorded. The receptor comes from a human donor in good health. The CDR3: CSVAAGPEEQYF. CDR3 in DNA: TGCAGCGTTGCGGCGGGGCCGGAGGAGCAGTACTTC.